This T cell receptor beta chain was obtained from a study of blood T cell repertoires in COVID-19. The table came from immunoSEQ multiplex PCR; TCRdb's copy has only in-frame clones and leaves some out. The table has 150,000 to 200,000 clones, 65% to 85% seen once. With 0 bases clipped from V and 4 bases from J, the junction kept 5 bases outside the gene matches. CDR3 length equals 15 residues. CDR1 and CDR2 (germline): LGHDT, YNNKEL (reference sequence). The sample was PBMCs or T cells enriched from blood (not recorded which). The chain joins TRBV3-1 (or the pseudogene TRBV3-2) to TRBJ1-2; 7 bases line up with TRBD1. The receptor was derived from an older woman who had recovered from COVID-19. The CDR3 DNA reads TGTGCCAGCAGCCAAGATGGGGGACAGAGCTATGGCTACACCTTC. Amino acid sequence: CASSQDGGQSYGYTF.